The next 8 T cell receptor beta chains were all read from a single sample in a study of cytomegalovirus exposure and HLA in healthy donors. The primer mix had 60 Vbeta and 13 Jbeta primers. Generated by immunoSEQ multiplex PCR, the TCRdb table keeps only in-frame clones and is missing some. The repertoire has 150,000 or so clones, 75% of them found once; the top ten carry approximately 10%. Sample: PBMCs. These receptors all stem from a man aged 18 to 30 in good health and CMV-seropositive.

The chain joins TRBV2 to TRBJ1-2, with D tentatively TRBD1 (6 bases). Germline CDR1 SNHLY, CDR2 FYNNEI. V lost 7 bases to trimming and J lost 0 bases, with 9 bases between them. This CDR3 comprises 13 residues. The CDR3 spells CASKGGSNYGYTF. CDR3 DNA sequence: TGTGCCAGCAAAGGGGGATCTAACTATGGCTACACCTTC.

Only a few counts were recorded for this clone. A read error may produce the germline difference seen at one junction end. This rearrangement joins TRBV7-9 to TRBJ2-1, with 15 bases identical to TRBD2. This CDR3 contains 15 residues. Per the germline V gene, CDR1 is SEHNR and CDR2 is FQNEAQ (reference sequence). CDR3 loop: CSSSGLAGGSNEQFF. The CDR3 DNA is TGTTCCAGCAGTGGACTAGCGGGAGGGTCCAATGAGCAGTTCTTC.

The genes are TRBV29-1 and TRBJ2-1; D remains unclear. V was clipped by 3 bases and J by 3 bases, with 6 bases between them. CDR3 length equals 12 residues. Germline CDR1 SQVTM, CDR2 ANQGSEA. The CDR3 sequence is CSVDPGYNEQFF. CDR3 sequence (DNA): TGCAGCGTTGATCCGGGCTACAATGAGCAGTTCTTC.

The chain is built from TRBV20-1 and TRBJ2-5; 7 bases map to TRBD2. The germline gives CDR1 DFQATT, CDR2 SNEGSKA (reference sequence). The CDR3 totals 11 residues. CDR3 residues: CGRGGKETQYF. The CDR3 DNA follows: TGCGGCCGCGGGGGAAAAGAGACCCAGTACTTC.

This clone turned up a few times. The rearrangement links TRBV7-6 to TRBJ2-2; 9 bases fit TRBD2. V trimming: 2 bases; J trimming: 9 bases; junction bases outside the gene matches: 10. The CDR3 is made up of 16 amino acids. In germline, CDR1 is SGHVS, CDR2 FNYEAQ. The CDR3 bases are TGTGCCAGCAGCTTACGAACAGCGGGAGGAGTCAGGGAGCTGTTTTTT. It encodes CASSLRTAGGVRELFF.

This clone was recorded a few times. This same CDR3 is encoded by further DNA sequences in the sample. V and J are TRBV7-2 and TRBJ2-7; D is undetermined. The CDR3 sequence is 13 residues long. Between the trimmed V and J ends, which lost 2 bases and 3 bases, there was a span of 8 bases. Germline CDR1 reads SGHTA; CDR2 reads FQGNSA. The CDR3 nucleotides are TGTGCCAGCAGCTTAAATCGCGACTACGAGCAGTACTTC. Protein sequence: CASSLNRDYEQYF.

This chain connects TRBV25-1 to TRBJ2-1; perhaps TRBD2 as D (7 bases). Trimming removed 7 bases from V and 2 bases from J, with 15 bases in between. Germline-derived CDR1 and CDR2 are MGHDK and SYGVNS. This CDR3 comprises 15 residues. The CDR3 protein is CASTRSGGTYNEQFF. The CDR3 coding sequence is TGTGCCAGCACTCGTTCGGGGGGCACCTACAATGAGCAGTTCTTC.

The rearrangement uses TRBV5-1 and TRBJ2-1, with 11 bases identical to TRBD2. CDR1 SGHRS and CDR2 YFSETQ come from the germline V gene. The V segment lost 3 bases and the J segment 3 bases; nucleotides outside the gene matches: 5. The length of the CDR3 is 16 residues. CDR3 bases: TGCGCCAGCAGCTCGCAGGGACTAGCGGACTACAATGAGCAGTTCTTC. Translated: CASSSQGLADYNEQFF.